These 2 T cell receptor beta chains came from one sample sequenced in a study of blood T cell repertoires in COVID-19. The assay was immunoSEQ multiplex PCR, and TCRdb's table has in-frame clones only and misses some. The data hold about 140,000 clones, with about 88% observed a single time. The sequencing input was peripheral blood. The receptors shown here come from a man aged 50 or older with active or convalescent COVID-19.

J is TRBJ2-3 and V is TRBV18; 10 nucleotides line up with TRBD2. V lost 1 base, J lost 4 bases, and 20 bases stayed unmatched. The CDR3 runs to 21 residues. CDR1 is KGHSH and CDR2 is LQKENI in the germline V gene. CDR3 bases: TGTGCCAGCTCACCACGGTATATAAGTCCGGCTAGCGGGAGAAGCGCAGATACGCAGTATTTT. Translated, it gives CASSPRYISPASGRSADTQYF. Drawing the rest from reference TRBV18 and TRBJ2-3, the complete variable domain is NAGVMQNPRHLVRRRGQEARLRCSPMKGHSHVYWYRQLPEEGLKFMVYLQKENIIDESGMPKERFSAEFPKEGPSILRIQQVVRGDSAAYFCASSPRYISPASGRSADTQYFGPGTRLTVL.

The V call is TRBV4-1, the J call TRBJ2-7; the D gene is possibly TRBD1 (5 bases). The CDR3 totals 14 residues. The V end lost 0 bases, the J end lost 6 bases, and 12 bases lay between the germline ends. CDR1 and CDR2 from the germline V gene are MGHRA and YSYEKL. This chain's CDR3 is CASSQEGGHVEQYF. The CDR3 DNA reads TGCGCCAGCAGCCAAGAGGGTGGACATGTCGAGCAGTACTTC.